The 7 T cell receptor beta chains below were found in one sample sequenced in a study of blood T cell repertoires in COVID-19. Some clones are missing from TCRdb's copy, which holds only in-frame ones; the method was immunoSEQ multiplex PCR. The sample lists some 40,000 clones, about 80% occurring once. The material sequenced was peripheral blood. The receptor source for this set is a man in his 70s with acute or convalescent COVID-19.

The J gene is TRBJ2-7, the V gene TRBV3-1 (or the pseudogene TRBV3-2); possibly TRBD2 for D (5 bases). Germline V gives CDR1 LGHDT, CDR2 YNNKEL (reference sequence). V lost 3 bases, J lost 4 bases, and 16 bases lay in between. The CDR3 length is 15 residues. The CDR3 bases are TGTGCCAGCAGCCATCCCCTAGCCCCAGATTACGAGCAGTACTTC. It yields the protein CASSHPLAPDYEQYF.

The chain employs TRBV6-4 and TRBJ1-6; D possibly corresponds to TRBD1 (6 bases). This CDR3 is 14 amino acids long. V was trimmed by 3 bases and J by 7 bases, leaving 10 bases between them. Germline V gene lookup returns CDR1 MRHNA and CDR2 SNTAGT. This CDR3 is CASSEFRGNSPLHF. CDR3 nucleotide sequence: TGTGCCAGCAGTGAATTCAGGGGCAATTCACCCCTCCACTTT.

The CDR3 reads CASSIRGQSSMNTEAFF. CDR3 in DNA: TGTGCCAGTAGTATACGGGGACAGAGCTCCATGAACACTGAAGCTTTCTTT. V gene TRBV19 combines with J gene TRBJ1-1, with 7 positions matching TRBD1. This CDR3 has 17 amino acids. V was pared by 2 bases and J by 0 bases, with 9 bases of the junction left unmatched. The germline V gene encodes CDR1 LNHDA and CDR2 SQIVND (reference sequence).

CDR3 in DNA: TGCGCCAGCAGCCAAGAAGTAGCCAGGGTGAATTCACCCCTCCACTTT. Translation gives CASSQEVARVNSPLHF. This chain joins TRBV4-1 and TRBJ1-6, with D perhaps TRBD1 (5 bases). The CDR3 consists of 16 residues. Trimming took off 0 bases at V and 7 bases at J, with 13 bases between the two ends. CDR1 is MGHRA, CDR2 YSYEKL, per germline.

The V call is TRBV4-3, the J call TRBJ1-2; D is perhaps TRBD1 (6 bases). V was clipped by 5 bases and J by 8 bases, with 18 bases between them. This CDR3 spans 14 amino acids. CDR1 is LGHNA and CDR2 is YSLEER in the germline V gene. The CDR3 here is CASSASGTQGGYTF. CDR3 coding DNA: TGCGCCAGCAGCGCTTCCGGGACCCAGGGGGGCTACACCTTC.

This clone was picked up a small number of times. The V gene is TRBV10-1, the J gene TRBJ1-1; TRBD1 matches at 8 bases. J lost 8 bases, V lost 11 bases, and 7 bases had no gene match. Germline V gene data show CDR1 as WNHNN and CDR2 as SYGVQD (reference sequence). CDR3 length: 11 residues. The CDR3 nucleotides read TGCGCCCATCCCAGGGGGCAGGAAGCTTTCTTT. Amino acid sequence: CAHPRGQEAFF.

J is TRBJ2-1 and V is TRBV11-2; 10 nucleotides align to TRBD1. CDR1 is SGHAT, CDR2 FQNNGV, per germline. V trimming: 5 bases; J trimming: 5 bases; junction bases outside the gene matches: 6. The CDR3 extends over 15 amino acids. The CDR3 DNA reads TGTGCCAGCAGCCCCGGGACAGGGGTGGACAATGAGCAGTTCTTC. Its protein is CASSPGTGVDNEQFF. Full variable domain (outside the CDR3, taken from reference TRBV11-2 and TRBJ2-1): EAGVAQSPRYKIIEKRQSVAFWCNPISGHATLYWYQQILGQGPKLLIQFQNNGVVDDSQLPKDRFSAERLKGVDSTLKIQPAKLEDSAVYLCASSPGTGVDNEQFFGPGTRLTVL.